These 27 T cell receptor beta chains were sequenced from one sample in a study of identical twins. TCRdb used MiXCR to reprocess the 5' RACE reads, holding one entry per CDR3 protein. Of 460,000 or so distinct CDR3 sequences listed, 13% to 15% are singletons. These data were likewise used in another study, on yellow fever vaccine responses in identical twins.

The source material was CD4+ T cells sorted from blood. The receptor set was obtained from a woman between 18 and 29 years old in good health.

The CDR3 DNA sequence: TGTGCCAGCAGCCCCGACACCTACAATGAGCAGTTCTTC. Amino acids: CASSPDTYNEQFF. The chain has TRBV12-3 or TRBV12-4 and TRBJ2-1; no reliable D call. This CDR3 is built from 13 residues. The V and J ends lost 6 bases and 2 bases respectively, with 8 bases between them.

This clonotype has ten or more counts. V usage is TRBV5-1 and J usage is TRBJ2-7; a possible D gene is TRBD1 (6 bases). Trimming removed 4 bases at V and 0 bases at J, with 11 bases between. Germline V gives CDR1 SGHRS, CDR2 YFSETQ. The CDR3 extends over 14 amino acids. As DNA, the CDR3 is TGCGCCAGCAGCAACACAGGGACCTCCTACGAGCAGTACTTC. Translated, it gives CASSNTGTSYEQYF. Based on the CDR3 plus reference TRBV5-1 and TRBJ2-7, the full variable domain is KAGVTQTPRYLIKTRGQQVTLSCSPISGHRSVSWYQQTPGQGLQFLFEYFSETQRNKGNFPGRFSGRQFSNSRSEMNVSTLELGDSALYLCASSNTGTSYEQYFGPGTRLTVT.

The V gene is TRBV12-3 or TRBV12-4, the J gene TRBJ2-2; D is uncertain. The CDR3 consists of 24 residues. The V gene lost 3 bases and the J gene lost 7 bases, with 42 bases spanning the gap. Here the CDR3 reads CASSFGQTYRDSPAPDKRGGELFF. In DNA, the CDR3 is TGTGCCAGCAGTTTTGGTCAGACCTACCGAGATAGTCCGGCTCCAGACAAACGCGGCGGGGAGCTGTTTTTT.

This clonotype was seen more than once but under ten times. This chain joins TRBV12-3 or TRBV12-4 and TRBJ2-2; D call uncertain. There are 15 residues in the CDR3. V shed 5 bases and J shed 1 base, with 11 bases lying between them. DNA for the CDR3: TGTGCCAGCAGTCGGACCGAAGGGAACACCGGGGAGCTGTTTTTT. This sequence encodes CASSRTEGNTGELFF.

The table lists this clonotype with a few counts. CDR3 residues: CSARWVGETQYF. The CDR3 nucleotides are TGCAGTGCTAGATGGGTGGGGGAGACCCAGTACTTC. The rearrangement links TRBV20-1 to TRBJ2-5; no definite D call. V gave up 2 bases and J gave up 5 bases, with 9 bases separating them. This CDR3 region has 12 residues. Germline V gene data show CDR1 as DFQATT and CDR2 as SNEGSKA (reference sequence).

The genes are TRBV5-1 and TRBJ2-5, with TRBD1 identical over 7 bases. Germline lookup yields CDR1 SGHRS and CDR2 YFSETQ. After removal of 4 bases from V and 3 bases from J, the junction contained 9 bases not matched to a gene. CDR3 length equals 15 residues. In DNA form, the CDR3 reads TGCGCCAGCAGCAACACTGACAGGGTAGAAGAGACCCAGTACTTC. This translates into CASSNTDRVEETQYF. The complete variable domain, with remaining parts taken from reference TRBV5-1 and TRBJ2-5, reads KAGVTQTPRYLIKTRGQQVTLSCSPISGHRSVSWYQQTPGQGLQFLFEYFSETQRNKGNFPGRFSGRQFSNSRSEMNVSTLELGDSALYLCASSNTDRVEETQYFGPGTRLLVL.

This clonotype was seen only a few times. The CDR3 sequence is CASSEAGSVTDTQYF. DNA of the CDR3: TGTGCCAGCAGTGAAGCAGGTTCTGTCACAGATACGCAGTATTTT. This chain connects TRBV2 to TRBJ2-3, with D unclear. Trimming removed 0 bases at V and 2 bases at J, with 9 bases between. Germline V gene sequence: CDR1 SNHLY, CDR2 FYNNEI. The CDR3 is 15 residues long.

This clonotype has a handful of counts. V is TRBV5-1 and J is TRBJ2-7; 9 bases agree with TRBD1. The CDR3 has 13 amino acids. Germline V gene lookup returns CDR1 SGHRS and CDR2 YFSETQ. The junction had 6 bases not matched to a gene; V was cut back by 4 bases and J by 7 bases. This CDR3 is CASSSTGGGEQYF. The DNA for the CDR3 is TGCGCCAGCAGCAGCACAGGGGGCGGTGAGCAGTACTTC. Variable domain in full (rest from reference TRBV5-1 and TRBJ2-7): KAGVTQTPRYLIKTRGQQVTLSCSPISGHRSVSWYQQTPGQGLQFLFEYFSETQRNKGNFPGRFSGRQFSNSRSEMNVSTLELGDSALYLCASSSTGGGEQYFGPGTRLTVT.

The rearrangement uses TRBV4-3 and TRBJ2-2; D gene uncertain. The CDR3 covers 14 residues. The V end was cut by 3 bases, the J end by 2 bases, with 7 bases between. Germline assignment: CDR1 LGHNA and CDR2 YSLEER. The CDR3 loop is CASSHFTNTGELFF. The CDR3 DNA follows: TGCGCCAGCAGCCATTTTACAAACACCGGGGAGCTGTTTTTT.

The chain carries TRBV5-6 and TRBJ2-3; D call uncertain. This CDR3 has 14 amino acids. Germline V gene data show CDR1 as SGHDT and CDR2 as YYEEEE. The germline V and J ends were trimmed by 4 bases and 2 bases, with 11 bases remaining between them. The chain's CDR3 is CASSLGIDTDTQYF. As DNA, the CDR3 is TGTGCCAGCAGCCTGGGAATAGACACAGATACGCAGTATTTT.

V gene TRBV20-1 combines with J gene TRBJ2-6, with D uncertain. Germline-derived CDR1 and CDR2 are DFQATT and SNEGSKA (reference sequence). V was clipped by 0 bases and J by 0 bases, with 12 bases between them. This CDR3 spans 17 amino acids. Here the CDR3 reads CSARENRAFSGANVLTF. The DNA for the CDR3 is TGCAGTGCTAGAGAAAATAGGGCTTTCTCTGGGGCCAACGTCCTGACTTTC.

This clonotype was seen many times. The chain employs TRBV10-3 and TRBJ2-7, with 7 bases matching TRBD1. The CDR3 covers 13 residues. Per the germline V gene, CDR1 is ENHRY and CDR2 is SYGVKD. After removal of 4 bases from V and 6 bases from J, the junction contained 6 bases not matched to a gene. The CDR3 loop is CAISGTGVGEQYF. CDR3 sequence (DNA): TGTGCCATCAGTGGAACAGGGGTCGGCGAGCAGTACTTC.

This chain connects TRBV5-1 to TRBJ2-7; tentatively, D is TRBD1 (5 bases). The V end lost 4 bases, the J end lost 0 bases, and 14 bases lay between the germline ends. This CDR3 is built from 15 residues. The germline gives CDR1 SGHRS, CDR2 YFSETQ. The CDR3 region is CASSQGGQTSYEQYF. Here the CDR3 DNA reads TGCGCCAGCAGCCAGGGCGGACAAACCTCCTACGAGCAGTACTTC.

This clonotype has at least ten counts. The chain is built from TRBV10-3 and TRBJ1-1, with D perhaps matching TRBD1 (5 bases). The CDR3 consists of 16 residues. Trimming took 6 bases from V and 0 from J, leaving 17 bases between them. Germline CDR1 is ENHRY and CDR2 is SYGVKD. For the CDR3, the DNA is TGTGCCATCAGGGAAGGGGACGGCTCAATGAACACTGAAGCTTTCTTT. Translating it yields CAIREGDGSMNTEAFF.

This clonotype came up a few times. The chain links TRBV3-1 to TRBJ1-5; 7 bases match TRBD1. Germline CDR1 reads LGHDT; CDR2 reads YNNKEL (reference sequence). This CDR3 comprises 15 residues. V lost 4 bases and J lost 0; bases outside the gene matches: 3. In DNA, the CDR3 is TGTGCCAGCAGCCTTGGGACAGTTAGCAATCAGCCCCAGCATTTT. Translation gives CASSLGTVSNQPQHF.

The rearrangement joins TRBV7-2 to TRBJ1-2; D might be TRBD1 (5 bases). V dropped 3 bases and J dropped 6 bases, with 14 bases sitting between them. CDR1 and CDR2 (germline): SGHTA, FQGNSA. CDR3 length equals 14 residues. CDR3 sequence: CASSLSGGSDGYTF. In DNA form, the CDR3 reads TGTGCCAGCAGCTTGAGCGGGGGGTCAGATGGCTACACCTTC.

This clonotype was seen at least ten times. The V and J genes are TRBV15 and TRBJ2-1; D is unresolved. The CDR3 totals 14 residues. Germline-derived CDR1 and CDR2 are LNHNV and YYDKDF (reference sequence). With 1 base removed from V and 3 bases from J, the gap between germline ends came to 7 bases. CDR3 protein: CATSRAQVYNEQFF. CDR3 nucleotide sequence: TGTGCCACCAGCAGAGCCCAGGTCTACAATGAGCAGTTCTTC.

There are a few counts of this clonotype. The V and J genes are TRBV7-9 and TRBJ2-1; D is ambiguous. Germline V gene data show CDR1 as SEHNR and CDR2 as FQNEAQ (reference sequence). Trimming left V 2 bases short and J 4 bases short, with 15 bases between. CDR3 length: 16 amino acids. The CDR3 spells CASSLYSADPYNEQFF. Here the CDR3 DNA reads TGTGCCAGCAGCTTATACTCGGCGGACCCTTACAATGAGCAGTTCTTC.

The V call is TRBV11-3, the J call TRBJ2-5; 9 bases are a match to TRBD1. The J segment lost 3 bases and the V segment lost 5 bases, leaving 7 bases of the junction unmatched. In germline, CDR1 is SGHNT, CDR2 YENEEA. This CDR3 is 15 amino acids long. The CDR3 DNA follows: TGTGCCAGCAGCGCACCTGGGACAGGGAAAGAGACCCAGTACTTC. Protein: CASSAPGTGKETQYF.

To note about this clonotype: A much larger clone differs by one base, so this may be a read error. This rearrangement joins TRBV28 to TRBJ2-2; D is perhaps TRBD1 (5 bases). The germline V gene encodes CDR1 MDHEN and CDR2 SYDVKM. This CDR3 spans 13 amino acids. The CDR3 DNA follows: TGTGCCGGCAGTAGACAGATTCCCGGGGAGCTGTTTTTT. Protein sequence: CAGSRQIPGELFF.

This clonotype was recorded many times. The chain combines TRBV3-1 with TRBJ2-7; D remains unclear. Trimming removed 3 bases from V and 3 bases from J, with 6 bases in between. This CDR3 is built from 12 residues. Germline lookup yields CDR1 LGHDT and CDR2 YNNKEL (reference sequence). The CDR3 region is CASSQVSYEQYF. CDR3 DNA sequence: TGTGCCAGCAGCCAGGTCAGCTACGAGCAGTACTTC.

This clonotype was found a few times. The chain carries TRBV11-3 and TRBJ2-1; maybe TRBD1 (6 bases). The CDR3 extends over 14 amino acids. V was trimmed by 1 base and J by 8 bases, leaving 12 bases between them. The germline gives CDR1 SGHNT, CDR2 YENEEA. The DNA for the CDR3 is TGTGCCAGCAGCTTAGGAATACAGGGTGATGAGCAGTTCTTC. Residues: CASSLGIQGDEQFF. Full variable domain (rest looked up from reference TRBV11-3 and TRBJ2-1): EAGVVQSPRYKIIEKKQPVAFWCNPISGHNTLYWYLQNLGQGPELLIRYENEEAVDDSQLPKDRFSAERLKGVDSTLKIQPAELGDSAVYLCASSLGIQGDEQFFGPGTRLTVL.

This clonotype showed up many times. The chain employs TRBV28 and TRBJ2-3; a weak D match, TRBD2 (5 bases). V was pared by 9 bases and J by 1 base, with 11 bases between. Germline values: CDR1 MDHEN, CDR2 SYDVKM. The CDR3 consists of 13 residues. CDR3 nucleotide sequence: TGTGCCAGTTCTGAGGGAGGCACAGATACGCAGTATTTT. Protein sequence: CASSEGGTDTQYF.

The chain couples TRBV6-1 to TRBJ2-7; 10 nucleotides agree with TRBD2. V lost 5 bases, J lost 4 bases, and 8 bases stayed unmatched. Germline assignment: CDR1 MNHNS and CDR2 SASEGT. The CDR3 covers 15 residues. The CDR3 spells CASSPPAGGPYEQYF. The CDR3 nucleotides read TGTGCCAGCAGTCCCCCAGCGGGGGGGCCGTACGAGCAGTACTTC.

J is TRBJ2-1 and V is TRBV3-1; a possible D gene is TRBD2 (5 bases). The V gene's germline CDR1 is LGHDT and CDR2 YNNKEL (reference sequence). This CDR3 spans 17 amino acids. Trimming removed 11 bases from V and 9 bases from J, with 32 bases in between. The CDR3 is CASSQVGPSLVWIEQFF. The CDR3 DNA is TGTGCCTCCAGCCAAGTAGGGCCCTCACTAGTTTGGATTGAGCAGTTCTTC.

This CDR3 reads CASSRTGAEQYF. The CDR3 nucleotides are TGTGCCAGCAGCCGAACGGGGGCCGAGCAGTACTTC. The rearrangement uses TRBV7-9 and TRBJ2-7, with D possibly called TRBD1 or TRBD2 (6 bases each). Germline assignment: CDR1 SEHNR and CDR2 FQNEAQ (reference sequence). This CDR3 contains 12 residues. Between the trimmed V and J ends, which lost 5 bases and 6 bases, there was a span of 11 bases. Supplemented by reference TRBV7-9 and TRBJ2-7, the full variable domain reads DTGVSQNPRHKITKRGQNVTFRCDPISEHNRLYWYRQTLGQGPEFLTYFQNEAQLEKSRLLSDRFSAERPKGSFSTLEIQRTEQGDSAMYLCASSRTGAEQYFGPGTRLTVT.

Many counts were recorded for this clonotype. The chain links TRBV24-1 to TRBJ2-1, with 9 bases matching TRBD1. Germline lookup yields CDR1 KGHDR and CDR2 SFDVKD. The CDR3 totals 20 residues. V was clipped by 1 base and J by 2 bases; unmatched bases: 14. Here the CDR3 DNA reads TGTGCCACCAGTGATTTTGCGGACAGGGGTCGGGGGGTCCCCTACAATGAGCAGTTCTTC. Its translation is CATSDFADRGRGVPYNEQFF.